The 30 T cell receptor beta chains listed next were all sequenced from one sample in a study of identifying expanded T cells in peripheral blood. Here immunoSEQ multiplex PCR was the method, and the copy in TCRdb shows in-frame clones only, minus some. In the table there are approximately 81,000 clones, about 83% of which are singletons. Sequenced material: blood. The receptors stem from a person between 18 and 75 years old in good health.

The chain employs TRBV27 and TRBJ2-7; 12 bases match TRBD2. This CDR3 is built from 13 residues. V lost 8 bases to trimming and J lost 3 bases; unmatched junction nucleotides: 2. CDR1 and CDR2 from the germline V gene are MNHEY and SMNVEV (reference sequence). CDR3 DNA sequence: TGTGCCAGCGCGACTAGCGGGGGCTACGAGCAGTACTTC. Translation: CASATSGGYEQYF.

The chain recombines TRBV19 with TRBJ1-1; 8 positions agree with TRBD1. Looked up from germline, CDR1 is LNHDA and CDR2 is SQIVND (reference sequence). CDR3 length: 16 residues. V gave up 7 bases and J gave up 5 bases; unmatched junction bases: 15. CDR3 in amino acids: CASNTNKGQGETEAFF. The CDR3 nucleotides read TGTGCCAGTAACACGAACAAAGGACAGGGAGAGACTGAAGCTTTCTTT.

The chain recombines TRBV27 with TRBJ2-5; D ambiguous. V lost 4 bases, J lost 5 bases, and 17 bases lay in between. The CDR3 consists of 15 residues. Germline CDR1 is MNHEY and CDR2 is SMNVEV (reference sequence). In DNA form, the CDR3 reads TGTGCCAGCAGTTCCGAAGGTGACGGATGGGAGACCCAGTACTTC. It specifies CASSSEGDGWETQYF.

DNA for the CDR3: TGTGCCAGCAGCTTGGCTGGGAGAACGAGCTACGAGCAGTACTTC. Translating gives CASSLAGRTSYEQYF. The chain employs TRBV5-4 and TRBJ2-7; tentatively, D is TRBD2 (5 bases). CDR3 size: 15 residues. V was cut by 0 bases and J by 3 bases, with 13 bases left in between. Germline CDR1 is SGHNT and CDR2 is YYREEE (reference sequence). Full variable domain (missing parts from reference TRBV5-4 and TRBJ2-7): ETGVTQSPTHLIKTRGQQVTLRCSSQSGHNTVSWYQQALGQGPQFIFQYYREEENGRGNFPPRFSGLQFPNYSSELNVNALELDDSALYLCASSLAGRTSYEQYFGPGTRLTVT.

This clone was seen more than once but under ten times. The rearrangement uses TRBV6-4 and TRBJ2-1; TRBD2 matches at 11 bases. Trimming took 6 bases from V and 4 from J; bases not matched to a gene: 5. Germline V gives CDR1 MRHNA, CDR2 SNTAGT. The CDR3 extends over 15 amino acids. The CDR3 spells CASSPGTSGYNEQFF. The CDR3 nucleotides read TGTGCCAGCAGCCCTGGGACTAGCGGTTACAATGAGCAGTTCTTC.

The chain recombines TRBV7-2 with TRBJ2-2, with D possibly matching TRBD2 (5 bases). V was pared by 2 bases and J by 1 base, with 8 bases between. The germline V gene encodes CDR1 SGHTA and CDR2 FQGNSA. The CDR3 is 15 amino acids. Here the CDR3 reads CASSLRDWNTGELFF. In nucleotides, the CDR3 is TGTGCCAGCAGCTTACGGGATTGGAACACCGGGGAGCTGTTTTTT.

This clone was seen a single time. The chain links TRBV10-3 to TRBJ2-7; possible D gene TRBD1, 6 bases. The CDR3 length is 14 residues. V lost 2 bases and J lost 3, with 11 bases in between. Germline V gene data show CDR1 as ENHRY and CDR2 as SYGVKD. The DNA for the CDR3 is TGTGCCATCAGTGAGGGGCAGGGGTTCTACGAGCAGTACTTC. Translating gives CAISEGQGFYEQYF.

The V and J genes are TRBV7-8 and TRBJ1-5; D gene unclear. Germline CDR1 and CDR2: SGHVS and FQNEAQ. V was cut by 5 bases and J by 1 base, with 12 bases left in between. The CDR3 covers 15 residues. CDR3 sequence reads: CASSPSFRSNQPQHF. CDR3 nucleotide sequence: TGTGCCAGCAGCCCCTCCTTCAGAAGCAATCAGCCCCAGCATTTT.

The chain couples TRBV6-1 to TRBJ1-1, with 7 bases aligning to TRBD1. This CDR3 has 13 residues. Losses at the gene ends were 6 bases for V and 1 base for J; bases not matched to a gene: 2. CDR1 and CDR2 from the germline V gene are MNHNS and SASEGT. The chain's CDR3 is CASRGQPNTEAFF. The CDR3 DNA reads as TGTGCCAGCAGGGGACAGCCGAACACTGAAGCTTTCTTT.

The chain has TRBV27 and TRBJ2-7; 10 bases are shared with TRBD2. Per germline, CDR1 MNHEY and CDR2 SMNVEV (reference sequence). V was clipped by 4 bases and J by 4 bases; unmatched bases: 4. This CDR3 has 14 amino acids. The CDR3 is CASSYSGRAYEQYF. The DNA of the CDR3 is TGTGCCAGCAGTTACAGCGGGAGGGCGTACGAGCAGTACTTC.

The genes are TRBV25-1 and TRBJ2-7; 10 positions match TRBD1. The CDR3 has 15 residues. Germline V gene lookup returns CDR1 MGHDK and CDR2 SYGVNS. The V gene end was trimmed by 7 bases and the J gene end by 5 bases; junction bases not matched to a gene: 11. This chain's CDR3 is CASTQSGTGAHEQYF. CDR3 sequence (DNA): TGTGCCAGCACGCAGTCCGGGACAGGGGCCCACGAGCAGTACTTC.

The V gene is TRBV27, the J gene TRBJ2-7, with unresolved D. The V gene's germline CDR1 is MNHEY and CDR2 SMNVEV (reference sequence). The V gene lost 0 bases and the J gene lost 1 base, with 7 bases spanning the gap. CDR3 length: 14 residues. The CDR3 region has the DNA TGTGCCAGCAGTTTATCGGCAGGTTCCTACGAGCAGTACTTC. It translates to CASSLSAGSYEQYF.

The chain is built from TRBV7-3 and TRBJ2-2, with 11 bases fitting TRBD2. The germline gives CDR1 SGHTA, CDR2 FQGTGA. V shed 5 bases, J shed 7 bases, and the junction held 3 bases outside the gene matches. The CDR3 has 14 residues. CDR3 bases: TGTGCCAGCAGCCTAGCGGGAGGAGACGGGGAGCTGTTTTTT. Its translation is CASSLAGGDGELFF.

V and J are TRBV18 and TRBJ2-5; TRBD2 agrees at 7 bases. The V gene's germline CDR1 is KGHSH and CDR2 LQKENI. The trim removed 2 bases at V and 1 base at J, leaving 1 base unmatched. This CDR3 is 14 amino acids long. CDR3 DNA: TGTGCCAGCTCACCAAGCGGGGTCCAAGAGACCCAGTACTTC. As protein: CASSPSGVQETQYF. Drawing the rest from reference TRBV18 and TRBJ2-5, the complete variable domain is NAGVMQNPRHLVRRRGQEARLRCSPMKGHSHVYWYRQLPEEGLKFMVYLQKENIIDESGMPKERFSAEFPKEGPSILRIQQVVRGDSAAYFCASSPSGVQETQYFGPGTRLLVL.

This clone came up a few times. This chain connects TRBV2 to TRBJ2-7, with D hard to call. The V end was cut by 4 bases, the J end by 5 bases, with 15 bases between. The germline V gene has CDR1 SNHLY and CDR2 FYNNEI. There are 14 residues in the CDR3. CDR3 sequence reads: CASSAVAEPNEQYF. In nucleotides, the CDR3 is TGTGCCAGCAGTGCCGTGGCAGAACCAAACGAGCAGTACTTC.

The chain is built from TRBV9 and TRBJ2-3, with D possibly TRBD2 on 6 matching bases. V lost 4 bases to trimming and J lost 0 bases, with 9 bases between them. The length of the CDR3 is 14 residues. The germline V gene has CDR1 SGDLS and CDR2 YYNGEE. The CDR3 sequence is CASSSRGSTDTQYF. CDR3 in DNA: TGTGCCAGCAGCTCCCGGGGGAGCACAGATACGCAGTATTTT.

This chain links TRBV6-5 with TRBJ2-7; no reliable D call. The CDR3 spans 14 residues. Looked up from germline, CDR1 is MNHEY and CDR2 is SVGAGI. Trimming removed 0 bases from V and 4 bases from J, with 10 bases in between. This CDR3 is CASSYSPTRYEQYF. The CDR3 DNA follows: TGTGCCAGCAGTTACTCGCCTACAAGATACGAGCAGTACTTC.

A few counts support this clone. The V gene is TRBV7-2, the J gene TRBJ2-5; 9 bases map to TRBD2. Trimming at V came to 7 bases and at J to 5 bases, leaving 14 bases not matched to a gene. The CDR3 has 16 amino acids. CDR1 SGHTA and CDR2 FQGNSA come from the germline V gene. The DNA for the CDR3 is TGTGCCAGCACGGGACTAAGCGGGAGGAGGATGGAGACCCAGTACTTC. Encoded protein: CASTGLSGRRMETQYF.

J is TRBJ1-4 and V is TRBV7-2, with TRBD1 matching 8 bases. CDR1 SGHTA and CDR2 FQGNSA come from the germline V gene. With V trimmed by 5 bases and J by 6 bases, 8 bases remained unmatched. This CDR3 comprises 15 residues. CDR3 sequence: CASSDRQGFYEKLFF. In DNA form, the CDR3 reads TGTGCCAGCAGCGACCGACAGGGGTTTTATGAAAAACTGTTTTTT.

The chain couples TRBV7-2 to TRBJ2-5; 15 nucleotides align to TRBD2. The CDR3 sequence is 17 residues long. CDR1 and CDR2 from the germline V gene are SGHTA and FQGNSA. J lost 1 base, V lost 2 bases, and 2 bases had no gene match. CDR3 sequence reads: CASSLTGLAGGQETQYF. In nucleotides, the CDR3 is TGTGCCAGCAGCTTAACGGGACTAGCGGGGGGCCAAGAGACCCAGTACTTC.

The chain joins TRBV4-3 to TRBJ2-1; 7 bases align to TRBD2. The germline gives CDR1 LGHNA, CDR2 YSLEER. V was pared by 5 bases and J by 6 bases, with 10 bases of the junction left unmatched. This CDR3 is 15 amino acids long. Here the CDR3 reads CASSAQRGFGNEQFF. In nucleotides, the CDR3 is TGCGCCAGCAGCGCACAGCGGGGTTTCGGCAATGAGCAGTTCTTC.

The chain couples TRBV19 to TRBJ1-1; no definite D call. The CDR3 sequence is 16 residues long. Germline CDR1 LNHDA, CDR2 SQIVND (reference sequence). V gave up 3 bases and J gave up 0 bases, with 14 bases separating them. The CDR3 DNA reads TGTGCCAGTAGTATTCGGTGGAAGAGGATGAACACTGAAGCTTTCTTT. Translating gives CASSIRWKRMNTEAFF.

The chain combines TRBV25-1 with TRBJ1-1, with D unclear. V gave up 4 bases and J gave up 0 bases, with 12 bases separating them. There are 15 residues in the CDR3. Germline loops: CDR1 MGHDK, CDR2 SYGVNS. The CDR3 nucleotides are TGTGCCAGCAGTGCCCGCGGACGCATGAACACTGAAGCTTTCTTT. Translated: CASSARGRMNTEAFF.

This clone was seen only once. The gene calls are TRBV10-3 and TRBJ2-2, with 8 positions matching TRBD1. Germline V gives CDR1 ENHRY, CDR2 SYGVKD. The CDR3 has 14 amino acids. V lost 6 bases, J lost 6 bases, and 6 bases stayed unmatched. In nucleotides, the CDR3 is TGTGCCATCAGACAGACAGGGGACCCCGGGGAGCTGTTTTTT. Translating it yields CAIRQTGDPGELFF.

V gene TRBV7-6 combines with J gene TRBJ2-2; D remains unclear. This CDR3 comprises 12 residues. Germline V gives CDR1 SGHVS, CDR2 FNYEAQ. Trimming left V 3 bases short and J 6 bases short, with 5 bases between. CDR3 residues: CASSLAAGELFF. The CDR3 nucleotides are TGTGCCAGCAGCTTGGCTGCCGGGGAGCTGTTTTTT.

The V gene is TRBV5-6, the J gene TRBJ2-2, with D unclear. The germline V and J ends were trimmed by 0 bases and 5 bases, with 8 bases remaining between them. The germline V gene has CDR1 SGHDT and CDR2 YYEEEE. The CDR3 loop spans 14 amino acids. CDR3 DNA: TGTGCCAGCAGCTTGGGCAGCGAGACCGGGGAGCTGTTTTTT. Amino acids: CASSLGSETGELFF.

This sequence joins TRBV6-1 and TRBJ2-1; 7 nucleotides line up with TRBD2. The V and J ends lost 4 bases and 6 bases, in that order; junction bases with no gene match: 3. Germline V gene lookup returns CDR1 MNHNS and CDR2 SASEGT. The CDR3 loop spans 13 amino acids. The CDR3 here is CASSGTSVNEQFF. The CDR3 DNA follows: TGTGCCAGCAGTGGTACTAGCGTCAATGAGCAGTTCTTC.

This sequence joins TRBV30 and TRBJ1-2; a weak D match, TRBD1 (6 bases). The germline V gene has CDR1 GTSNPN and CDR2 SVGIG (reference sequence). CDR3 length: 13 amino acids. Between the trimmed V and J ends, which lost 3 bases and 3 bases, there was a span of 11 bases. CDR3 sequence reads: CAWSAQGYYGYTF. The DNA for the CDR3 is TGTGCCTGGAGCGCTCAGGGGTACTATGGCTACACCTTC.

CDR3 sequence reads: CASSLGGASNQPQHF. The CDR3 region has the DNA TGTGCCAGCAGCTTAGGGGGGGCGAGCAATCAGCCCCAGCATTTT. The V and J genes are TRBV7-9 and TRBJ1-5; weak D call: TRBD1 (6 bases). Between the trimmed V and J ends, which lost 1 base and 1 base, there was a span of 8 bases. Germline CDR1 reads SEHNR; CDR2 reads FQNEAQ (reference sequence). There are 15 residues in the CDR3.

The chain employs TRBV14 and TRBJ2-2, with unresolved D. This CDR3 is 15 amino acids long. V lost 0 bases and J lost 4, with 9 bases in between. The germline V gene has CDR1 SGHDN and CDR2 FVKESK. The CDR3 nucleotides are TGTGCCAGCAGCCAAGATACCTACCTCACCGGGGAGCTGTTTTTT. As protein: CASSQDTYLTGELFF. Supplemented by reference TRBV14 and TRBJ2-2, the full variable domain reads EAGVTQFPSHSVIEKGQTVTLRCDPISGHDNLYWYRRVMGKEIKFLLHFVKESKQDESGMPNNRFLAERTGGTYSTLKVQPAELEDSGVYFCASSQDTYLTGELFFGEGSRLTVL.